These 28 T cell receptor beta chains originate from one sample sequenced in a study of cytomegalovirus exposure and HLA in healthy donors. Researchers ran the PCR with 60 Vbeta and 13 Jbeta primers. Sequenced by immunoSEQ multiplex PCR; TCRdb stores in-frame clones only, minus some. There are roughly 110,000 clones in the sample; 75% occur only once, and less than 3% lies in the top ten. The sequencing input was PBMCs. These receptors came from a male donor in good health and CMV-seropositive.

The chain has TRBV25-1 and TRBJ1-3, with D maybe TRBD1 (6 bases). This CDR3 is built from 15 residues. Between the trimmed V and J ends, which lost 0 bases and 4 bases, there was a span of 10 bases. Germline V lookup: CDR1 MGHDK, CDR2 SYGVNS. CDR3 residues: CASSEYGGNGNTIYF. The CDR3 DNA reads TGTGCCAGCAGTGAATATGGGGGCAACGGAAACACCATATATTTT.

Notes on this clone: Other DNA sequences in this specimen translate into the identical CDR3. The chain joins TRBV7-2 to TRBJ2-5; 8 bases agree with TRBD1. Trimming removed 4 bases from V and 5 bases from J; junction bases left unmatched: 3. Germline V gives CDR1 SGHTA, CDR2 FQGNSA. The CDR3 runs to 13 residues. Written as DNA, the CDR3 is TGTGCCAGCAGCTCGGGACAGGCGGAGACCCAGTACTTC. Amino acid sequence: CASSSGQAETQYF.

Details on this clone: One end of the junction fails to match germline, which may point to a read error. The rearrangement links TRBV28 to TRBJ1-2, with D possibly TRBD1 on 5 matching bases. This CDR3 comprises 13 residues. Germline assignment: CDR1 MDHEN and CDR2 SYDVKM. DNA of the CDR3: TGTGCCAGCAGTACCGGGACGGGAGATGGCTACCCCTTC. Residues: CASSTGTGDGYPF.

The V call is TRBV7-9, the J call TRBJ2-5; 8 nucleotides align to TRBD1. Germline V CDR1 and CDR2: SEHNR, FQNEAQ (reference sequence). J lost 1 base, V lost 6 bases, and 4 bases had no gene match. The CDR3 consists of 14 residues. In DNA form, the CDR3 reads TGTGCCAGCAGGGCCAGGGGGCCCCAAGAGACCCAGTACTTC. Translated: CASRARGPQETQYF.

The rearrangement joins TRBV4-3 to TRBJ2-7; 7 bases align to TRBD2. V gave up 1 base and J gave up 3 bases; unmatched junction bases: 9. This CDR3 region has 16 residues. Germline CDR1 and CDR2: LGHNA and YSLEER. The CDR3 loop is CASSQGMGGSYYEQYF. DNA for the CDR3: TGCGCCAGCAGCCAAGGAATGGGGGGGAGCTACTACGAGCAGTACTTC.

CDR3 residues: CATSRNPARSGLHYEQYF. The CDR3 DNA is TGTGCCACCAGCAGGAATCCCGCACGCTCGGGACTACACTACGAGCAGTACTTC. The chain combines TRBV15 with TRBJ2-7; 7 bases match TRBD2. The CDR3 covers 18 residues. The V and J ends lost 3 bases and 3 bases, in that order; junction bases with no gene match: 17. The V gene's germline CDR1 is LNHNV and CDR2 YYDKDF (reference sequence).

The chain links TRBV7-3 to TRBJ1-6, with D unresolved. This CDR3 is built from 14 residues. Germline CDR1 SGHTA, CDR2 FQGTGA. V was trimmed by 5 bases and J by 10 bases, leaving 15 bases between them. As DNA, the CDR3 is TGTGCCAGCAGCGATTACGGTCCCCAATCACCCCTCCACTTT. Translation gives CASSDYGPQSPLHF.

CDR3 amino acids: CASRSGGAVPYEQYF. The CDR3, as DNA: TGTGCCAGCAGATCTGGGGGGGCAGTACCCTACGAGCAGTACTTC. This rearrangement joins TRBV28 to TRBJ2-7, with a tentative D call TRBD2 (7 bases). The germline gives CDR1 MDHEN, CDR2 SYDVKM. The CDR3 is 15 residues long. V was clipped by 6 bases and J by 2 bases, with 17 bases between them.

This chain joins TRBV30 and TRBJ2-2, with a tentative D call TRBD1 (6 bases). Germline lookup yields CDR1 GTSNPN and CDR2 SVGIG (reference sequence). Trimming pared 3 bases from V and 6 bases from J, leaving 14 bases between. The CDR3 covers 14 residues. CDR3 loop: CAWRAGARSGELFF. In DNA form, the CDR3 reads TGTGCCTGGAGAGCAGGGGCGCGCTCCGGGGAGCTGTTTTTT.

The chain couples TRBV19 to TRBJ2-5, with 9 bases aligning to TRBD2. The V gene end was trimmed by 3 bases and the J gene end by 12 bases; junction bases not matched to a gene: 5. The CDR3 is 12 residues long. The germline V gene has CDR1 LNHDA and CDR2 SQIVND (reference sequence). CDR3 region: CASSIPAGGKYF. The CDR3 region has the DNA TGTGCCAGTAGTATCCCAGCGGGGGGCAAGTACTTC.

This clone was detected only once. The chain links TRBV7-3 to TRBJ2-2; 9 bases are shared with TRBD1. CDR1 SGHTA and CDR2 FQGTGA come from the germline V gene. CDR3 length: 15 residues. With 3 bases clipped from V and 7 bases from J, the junction kept 6 bases outside the gene matches. CDR3 region: CASSLSRDRDGELFF. As DNA, the CDR3 is TGTGCCAGCAGCTTGTCCCGGGACAGGGACGGGGAGCTGTTTTTT.

Only a few counts were recorded for this clone. The V gene is TRBV7-2, the J gene TRBJ2-7; a weak D match, TRBD1 (6 bases). CDR1 is SGHTA and CDR2 is FQGNSA in the germline V gene. The germline V and J ends were trimmed by 5 bases and 6 bases, with 17 bases remaining between them. The CDR3 sequence is 14 residues long. Here the CDR3 DNA reads TGTGCCAGCAGCCAGAATCAACAGGGTAGCGAGCAGTACTTC. Its protein is CASSQNQQGSEQYF.

A note on this clone: An end of the junction differs from the germline gene, which may be a read error. The V and J genes are TRBV5-5 and TRBJ2-1; the D gene is possibly TRBD1 (6 bases). Germline V lookup: CDR1 SGHKS, CDR2 YYEKEE (reference sequence). The CDR3 spans 12 residues. The CDR3 reads CAGSLEQGFAFF. The CDR3, as DNA: TGTGCCGGCAGCTTGGAACAGGGTTTCGCGTTCTTC.

The chain joins TRBV5-1 to TRBJ2-2; possibly TRBD1 for D (5 bases). The V and J ends lost 3 bases and 1 base respectively, with 10 bases between them. The CDR3 totals 15 residues. Germline-derived CDR1 and CDR2 are SGHRS and YFSETQ. For the CDR3, the DNA is TGCGCCAGCAGCTACGATACAGGGAACACCGGGGAGCTGTTTTTT. It codes for CASSYDTGNTGELFF.

The rearrangement links TRBV7-2 to TRBJ1-2, with a tentative D call TRBD1 (5 bases). CDR1 and CDR2 from the germline V gene are SGHTA and FQGNSA. The CDR3 has 13 amino acids. V lost 3 bases to trimming and J lost 3 bases, with 8 bases between them. DNA of the CDR3: TGTGCCAGCAGCTTCCAGACAGACTATGGCTACACCTTC. Translated, it gives CASSFQTDYGYTF.

This chain joins TRBV19 and TRBJ1-1, with 10 bases identical to TRBD1. Germline-derived CDR1 and CDR2 are LNHDA and SQIVND (reference sequence). Losses at the gene ends were 4 bases for V and 3 bases for J; bases not matched to a gene: 11. The CDR3 has 17 amino acids. This chain's CDR3 is CASSRARGGQGYTEAFF. CDR3 coding DNA: TGTGCCAGTAGTAGGGCCCGCGGGGGACAGGGGTACACTGAAGCTTTCTTT.

This clone was observed a few times. The rearrangement joins TRBV10-2 to TRBJ2-2; 7 bases align to TRBD2. Per germline, CDR1 WSHSY and CDR2 SAAADI. The CDR3 is 14 residues long. J lost 2 bases, V lost 7 bases, and 4 bases had no gene match. The CDR3 coding sequence is TGCGCCAGCACCCTAGCGGCCAACACCGGGGAGCTGTTTTTT. This sequence encodes CASTLAANTGELFF.

The rearrangement links TRBV9 to TRBJ2-7; TRBD1 aligns across 8 bases. The CDR3 loop spans 15 amino acids. Germline V gene data show CDR1 as SGDLS and CDR2 as YYNGEE. Trimming at V came to 0 bases and at J to 3 bases, leaving 5 bases not matched to a gene. This CDR3 reads CASSVGDRHLYEQYF. CDR3 DNA sequence: TGTGCCAGCAGCGTAGGGGACAGGCACCTCTACGAGCAGTACTTC.

The V and J genes are TRBV6-1 and TRBJ1-1; 7 bases line up with TRBD1. The CDR3 loop spans 15 amino acids. Losses at the gene ends were 6 bases for V and 1 base for J; bases not matched to a gene: 8. Germline V gives CDR1 MNHNS, CDR2 SASEGT. This chain's CDR3 is CASRGAGQANTEAFF. In DNA form, the CDR3 reads TGTGCCAGCAGAGGGGCAGGACAGGCGAACACTGAAGCTTTCTTT.

The rearrangement joins TRBV15 to TRBJ1-1; D possibly corresponds to TRBD1 (6 bases). The CDR3 covers 19 residues. Germline CDR1 reads LNHNV; CDR2 reads YYDKDF (reference sequence). V was clipped by 5 bases and J by 3 bases, with 28 bases between them. CDR3 sequence reads: CATSFIGQLNIDRDTEAFF. The CDR3 DNA follows: TGTGCCACCAGCTTTATCGGACAGCTGAACATAGATCGTGACACTGAAGCTTTCTTT.

This clone was seen more than once but under ten times. The chain couples TRBV9 to TRBJ2-3; D is possibly TRBD2 (5 bases). V was shortened by 7 bases and J by 5 bases, with 17 bases between the two germline ends. The germline CDR1 and CDR2 sequences are SGDLS and YYNGEE. The CDR3 has 14 residues. The CDR3 coding sequence is TGTGCCAGCCATGGCGGGTCCTCAGGAGATACGCAGTATTTT. Translation gives CASHGGSSGDTQYF.

In this sample, this clone turned up a few times. This chain connects TRBV15 to TRBJ1-5; 9 bases line up with TRBD1. V was pared by 5 bases and J by 0 bases, with 14 bases of the junction left unmatched. The CDR3 consists of 19 residues. The germline V gene has CDR1 LNHNV and CDR2 YYDKDF (reference sequence). For the CDR3, the DNA is TGTGCCACCAGCGCATATGGGGGACAGGGCACTAATAGCAATCAGCCCCAGCATTTT. This sequence encodes CATSAYGGQGTNSNQPQHF.

This clone was detected only a few times. The chain recombines TRBV4-3 with TRBJ2-3; 7 bases fit TRBD2. The V segment lost 4 bases and the J segment 0 bases; nucleotides outside the gene matches: 7. The CDR3 extends over 16 amino acids. CDR1 LGHNA and CDR2 YSLEER come from the germline V gene. The CDR3 loop reads CASSPRGSGSTDTQYF. DNA for the CDR3: TGCGCCAGCAGCCCCCGGGGTAGCGGGAGCACAGATACGCAGTATTTT.

This clone has just a few counts. One end of the junction varies from germline; a read error may be responsible. This sequence joins TRBV4-3 and TRBJ2-2; possibly TRBD2 for D (6 bases). CDR3 length equals 14 residues. The germline gives CDR1 LGHNA, CDR2 YSLEER. Here the CDR3 DNA reads TGCGCCGGCTCCTGGACTACGAACGCCGGGGAGCTGTTTTTT. Residues: CAGSWTTNAGELFF.

In nucleotides, the CDR3 is TGCGCCAGCAGCCAAATAACGAACAGGGGACCTCTTTATTACAATGAGCAGTTCTTC. Amino acid sequence: CASSQITNRGPLYYNEQFF. The V and J genes are TRBV4-3 and TRBJ2-1; 7 positions match TRBD1. Losses at the gene ends were 2 bases for V and 4 bases for J; bases not matched to a gene: 17. Germline-derived CDR1 and CDR2 are LGHNA and YSLEER. The CDR3 is 19 amino acids.

The chain joins TRBV7-2 to TRBJ1-5; TRBD1 agrees at 8 bases. V lost 1 base to trimming and J lost 4 bases; unmatched junction nucleotides: 6. The germline V gene encodes CDR1 SGHTA and CDR2 FQGNSA. The CDR3 is 16 amino acids. As DNA, the CDR3 is TGTGCCAGCAGCTTAGTACGGACAGGGAGTAATCAGCCCCAGCATTTT. Amino acids: CASSLVRTGSNQPQHF.

CDR3 region: CASSLLQNQETQYF. For the CDR3, the DNA is TGTGCCAGCAGCTTACTACAGAACCAAGAGACCCAGTACTTC. This chain uses TRBV7-6 with TRBJ2-5; D ambiguous. Germline CDR1 reads SGHVS; CDR2 reads FNYEAQ. Trimming pared 2 bases from V and 0 bases from J, leaving 7 bases between. This CDR3 has 14 residues.

The chain couples TRBV30 to TRBJ1-5; TRBD1 matches at 7 bases. V lost 3 bases and J lost 12; bases outside the gene matches: 5. The germline CDR1 and CDR2 sequences are GTSNPN and SVGIG (reference sequence). CDR3 length: 11 residues. The DNA for the CDR3 is TGTGCCTGGAGCTCCGACAGGGACCAGCATTTT. Amino acid sequence: CAWSSDRDQHF.